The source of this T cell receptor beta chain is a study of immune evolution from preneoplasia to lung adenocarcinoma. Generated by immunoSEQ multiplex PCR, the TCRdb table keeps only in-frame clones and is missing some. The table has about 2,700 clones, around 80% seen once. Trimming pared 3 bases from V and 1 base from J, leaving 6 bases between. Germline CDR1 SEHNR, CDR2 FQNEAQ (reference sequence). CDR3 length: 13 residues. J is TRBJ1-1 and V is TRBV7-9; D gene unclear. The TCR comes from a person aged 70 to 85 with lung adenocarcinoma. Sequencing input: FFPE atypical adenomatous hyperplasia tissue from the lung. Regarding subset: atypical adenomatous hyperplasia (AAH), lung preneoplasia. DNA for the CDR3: TGTGCCAGCAGCTTCATGACGAACACTGAAGCTTTCTTT. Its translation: CASSFMTNTEAFF.